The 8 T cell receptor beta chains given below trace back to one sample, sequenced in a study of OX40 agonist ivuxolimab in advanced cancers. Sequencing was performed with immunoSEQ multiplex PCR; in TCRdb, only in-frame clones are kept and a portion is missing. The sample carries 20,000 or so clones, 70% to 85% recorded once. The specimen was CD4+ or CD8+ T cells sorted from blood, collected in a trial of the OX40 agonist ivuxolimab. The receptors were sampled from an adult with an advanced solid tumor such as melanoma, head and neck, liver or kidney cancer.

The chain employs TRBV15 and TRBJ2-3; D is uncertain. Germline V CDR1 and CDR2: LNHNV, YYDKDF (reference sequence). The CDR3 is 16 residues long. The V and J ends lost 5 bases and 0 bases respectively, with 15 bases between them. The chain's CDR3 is CATSSHRLPSTDTQYF. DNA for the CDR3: TGTGCCACCAGCTCCCACCGGCTACCTAGCACAGATACGCAGTATTTT.

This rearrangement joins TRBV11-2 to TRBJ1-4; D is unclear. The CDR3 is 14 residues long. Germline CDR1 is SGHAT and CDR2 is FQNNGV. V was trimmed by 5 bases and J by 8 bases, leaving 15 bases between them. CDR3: CASSPGSAGEKLFF. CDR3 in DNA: TGTGCCAGCAGCCCGGGTTCAGCAGGAGAAAAACTGTTTTTT.

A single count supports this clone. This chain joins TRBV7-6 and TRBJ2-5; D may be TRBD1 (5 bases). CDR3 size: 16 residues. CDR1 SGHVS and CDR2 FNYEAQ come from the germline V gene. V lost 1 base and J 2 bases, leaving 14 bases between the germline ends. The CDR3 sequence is CASSLVGRRIQETQYF. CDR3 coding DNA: TGTGCCAGCAGCTTAGTGGGGCGCAGAATTCAAGAGACCCAGTACTTC.

CDR3 sequence reads: CASSPTEVITGELFF. Written as DNA, the CDR3 is TGTGCCAGCAGCCCGACAGAAGTTATCACCGGGGAGCTGTTTTTT. The rearrangement uses TRBV7-9 and TRBJ2-2, with D perhaps TRBD1 (5 bases). This CDR3 spans 15 amino acids. CDR1 is SEHNR, CDR2 FQNEAQ, per germline (reference sequence). The V end lost 5 bases, the J end lost 4 bases, and 14 bases lay between the germline ends.

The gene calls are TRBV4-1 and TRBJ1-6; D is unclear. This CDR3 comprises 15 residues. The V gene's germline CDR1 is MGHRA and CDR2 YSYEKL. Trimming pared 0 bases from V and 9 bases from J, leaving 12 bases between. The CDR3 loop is CASSQDHRFGSPLHF. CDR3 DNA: TGCGCCAGCAGCCAAGATCATAGGTTCGGTTCACCCCTCCACTTT.

Written as DNA, the CDR3 is TGCGCCAGCAGCCAATGGGACCGTAACACTGAAGCTTTCTTT. Translation gives CASSQWDRNTEAFF. The chain links TRBV4-1 to TRBJ1-1; TRBD1 might be the D (5 bases). There are 14 residues in the CDR3. In germline, CDR1 is MGHRA, CDR2 YSYEKL. The V and J ends lost 2 bases and 2 bases respectively, with 9 bases between them.

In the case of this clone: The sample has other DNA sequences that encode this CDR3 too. The CDR3 DNA sequence: TGCGCCAGCAGCCAAGATCCTGGGGGGCGAAGCGATCAGCCCCAGCATTTT. It codes for CASSQDPGGRSDQPQHF. The rearrangement uses TRBV4-3 and TRBJ1-5; a weak D match, TRBD1 (6 bases). Trimming shortened V by 0 bases and J by 5 bases, and 17 bases separated the two germline ends. CDR3 size: 17 residues. Germline V gene sequence: CDR1 LGHNA, CDR2 YSLEER.

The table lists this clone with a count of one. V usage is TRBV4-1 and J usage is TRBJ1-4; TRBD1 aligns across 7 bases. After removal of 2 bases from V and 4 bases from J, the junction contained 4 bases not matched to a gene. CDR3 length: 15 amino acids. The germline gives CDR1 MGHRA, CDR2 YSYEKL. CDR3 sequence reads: CASSQSTGVNEKLFF. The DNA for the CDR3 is TGCGCCAGCAGCCAATCAACAGGGGTTAATGAAAAACTGTTTTTT.